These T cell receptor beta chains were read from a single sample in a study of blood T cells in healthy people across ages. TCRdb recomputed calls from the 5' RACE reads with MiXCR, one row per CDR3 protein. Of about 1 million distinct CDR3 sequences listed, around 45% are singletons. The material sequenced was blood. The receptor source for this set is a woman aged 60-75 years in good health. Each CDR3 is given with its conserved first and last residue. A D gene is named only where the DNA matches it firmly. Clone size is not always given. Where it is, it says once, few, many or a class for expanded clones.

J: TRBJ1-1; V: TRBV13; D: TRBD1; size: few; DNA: TGTGCCAGCAGCTCCAGGGGGTTTAACACTGAAGCTTTCTTT; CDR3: CASSSRGFNTEAFF
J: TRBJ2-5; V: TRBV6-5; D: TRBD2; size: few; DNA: TGTGCCAGCAGTTACTTACATTTAGCGGGAGGGCCGTCAGGAGAGACCCAGTACTTC; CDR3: CASSYLHLAGGPSGETQYF
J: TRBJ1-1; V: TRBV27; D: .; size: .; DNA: TGTGCCAGCATCGGGTACCCGAACACTGAAGCTTTCTTT; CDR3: CASIGYPNTEAFF
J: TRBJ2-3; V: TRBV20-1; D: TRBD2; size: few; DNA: TGCAGTGCCGTCCCCCCTAGCGGGAGGAGCACAGATACGCAGTATTTT; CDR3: CSAVPPSGRSTDTQYF
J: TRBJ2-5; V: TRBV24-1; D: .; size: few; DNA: TGTGCCACCAGTGACCGGACACCGGGTGCCCAAGAGACCCAGTACTTC; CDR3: CATSDRTPGAQETQYF
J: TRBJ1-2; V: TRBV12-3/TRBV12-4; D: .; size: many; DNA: TGTGCCAGCAGTTTAAGTAACTATGGCTACACCTTC; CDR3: CASSLSNYGYTF
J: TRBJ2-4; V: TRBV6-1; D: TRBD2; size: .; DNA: TGTGCCAGCAGTTTTACGGGAGGGCCTTTGAACATTCGGTACTTC; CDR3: CASSFTGGPLNIRYF
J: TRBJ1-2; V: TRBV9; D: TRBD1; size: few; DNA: TGTGCCAGCACCCAAGGCGGTACGGGACAGGGGTGTGGCTACACCTTC; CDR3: CASTQGGTGQGCGYTF
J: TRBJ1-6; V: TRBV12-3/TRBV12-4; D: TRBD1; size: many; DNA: TGTGCCAGCAGTTGGGGACAGGAGAATTCACCCCTCCACTTT; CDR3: CASSWGQENSPLHF
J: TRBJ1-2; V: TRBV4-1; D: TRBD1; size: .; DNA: TGCGCCAGCAGCCAAGGGCCGGGACAGGGGTTGTTTGGCTACACCTTC; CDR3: CASSQGPGQGLFGYTF
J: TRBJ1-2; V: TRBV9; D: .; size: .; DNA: TGTGCCAGCAGCGCGCCAGGGGAGAACTATGGCTACACCTTC; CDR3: CASSAPGENYGYTF
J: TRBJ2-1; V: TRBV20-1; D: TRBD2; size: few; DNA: TGCAGTGCTAGAACACTAGCGGGATCCTACAATGAGCAGTTCTTC; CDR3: CSARTLAGSYNEQFF
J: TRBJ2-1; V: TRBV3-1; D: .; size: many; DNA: TGTGCCAGCAGCCCCCAAGGGGGGTACACGAATGAGCAGTTCTTC; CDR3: CASSPQGGYTNEQFF
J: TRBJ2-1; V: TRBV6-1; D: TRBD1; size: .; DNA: TGTGCCAGCAGTGAAACAGGGGGCAGCGAGCAGTTCTTC; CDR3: CASSETGGSEQFF
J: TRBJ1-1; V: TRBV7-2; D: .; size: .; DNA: TGTGCCAGCAGCTTCCCCCAGGAGAAAGCTTTCTTT; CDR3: CASSFPQEKAFF
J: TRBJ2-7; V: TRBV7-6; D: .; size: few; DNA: TGTGCCAGCAGCCTCGCAGCTACCTCCGCCCTGCAGGGTAGTGACTACGAGCAGTACTTC; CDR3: CASSLAATSALQGSDYEQYF
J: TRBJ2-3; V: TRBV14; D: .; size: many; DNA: TGTGCCAGCAGCCTTCAAGTTAGCGCAGATACGCAGTATTTT; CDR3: CASSLQVSADTQYF
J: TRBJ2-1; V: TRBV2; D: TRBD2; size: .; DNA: TGTGCCAGCAGCTTCCCGGGACTAGCGTCGAAGGTTGAGCAGTTCTTC; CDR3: CASSFPGLASKVEQFF
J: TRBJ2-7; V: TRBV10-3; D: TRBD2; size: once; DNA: TGTGCCATCAGTGGACGGACTAGCGTCTCCGAACAGTACTTC; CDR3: CAISGRTSVSEQYF
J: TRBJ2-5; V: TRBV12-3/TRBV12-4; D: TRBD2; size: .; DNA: TGTGCCAGCAAAAGGAAAGCGGGAAGCCAAGAGACCCAGTACTTC; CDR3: CASKRKAGSQETQYF
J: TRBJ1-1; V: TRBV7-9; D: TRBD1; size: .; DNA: TGTGCCAGCAGCCAAAGGACAGGCCAGAACACTGAAGCTTTCTTT; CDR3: CASSQRTGQNTEAFF
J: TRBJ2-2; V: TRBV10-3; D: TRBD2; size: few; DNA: TGTGCCATGCGAGAGCGGGAGAACACCGGGGAGCTGTTTTTT; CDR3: CAMRERENTGELFF
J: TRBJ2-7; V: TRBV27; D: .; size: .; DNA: TGTGCCAGCAAAGGTCTAGCGCAAGCCTACGAGCAGTACTTC; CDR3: CASKGLAQAYEQYF
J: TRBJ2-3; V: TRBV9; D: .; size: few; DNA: TGTGCCAGCAGCGTAGATGGGAGGACGCAGTATTTT; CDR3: CASSVDGRTQYF
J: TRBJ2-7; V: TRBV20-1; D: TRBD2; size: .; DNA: TGCAGTGCTAGAGTCCCGGGACTAGCGGCCTACGAGCAGTACTTC; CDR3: CSARVPGLAAYEQYF
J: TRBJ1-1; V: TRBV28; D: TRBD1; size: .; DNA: TGTGCCGCCAGGGGGGCCCTTATGAACACTGAAGCTTTCTTT; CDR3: CAARGALMNTEAFF
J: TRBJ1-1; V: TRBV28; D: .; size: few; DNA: TGTGCCAGCAGGTTGACTCCCGGCGCGGGAGCTTTCTTT; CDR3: CASRLTPGAGAFF
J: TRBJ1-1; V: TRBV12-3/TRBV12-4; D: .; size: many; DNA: TGTGCCAGCAGTTTAGTCGGGAACACTGAAGCTTTCTTT; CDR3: CASSLVGNTEAFF
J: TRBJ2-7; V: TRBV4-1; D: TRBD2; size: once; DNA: TGCGTCAGCTCTGGGGCGGGAGCCTACGAGCAGTACTTC; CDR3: CVSSGAGAYEQYF
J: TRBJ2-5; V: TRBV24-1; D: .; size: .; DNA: TGTGCCGCCAGCCCCAGGGCCCACCAAGAGACCCAGTACTTC; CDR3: CAASPRAHQETQYF
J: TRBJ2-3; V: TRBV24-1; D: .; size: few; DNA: TGTGCCACCAGTGATCGCCTAACCGATACGCAGTATTTT; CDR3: CATSDRLTDTQYF
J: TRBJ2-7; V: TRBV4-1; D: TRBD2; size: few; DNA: TGCGCCAGCAGCCAAGATCCTAGCGGGAGGAACTACGAGCAGTACTTC; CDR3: CASSQDPSGRNYEQYF
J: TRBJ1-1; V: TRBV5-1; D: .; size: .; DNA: TGCGCCAGCAGCGCAGGGGTTATCCCAAACACTGAAGCTTTCTTT; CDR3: CASSAGVIPNTEAFF
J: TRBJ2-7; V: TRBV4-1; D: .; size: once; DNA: TGCGCCAGCAGCCATCCGGCAACCCCACACGAGCAGTACTTC; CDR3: CASSHPATPHEQYF
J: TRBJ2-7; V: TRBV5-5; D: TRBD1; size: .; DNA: TGTGCCAGCAGCTTAGGGACAGGGGACGGGTGGTCCTACGAGCAGTACTTC; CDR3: CASSLGTGDGWSYEQYF
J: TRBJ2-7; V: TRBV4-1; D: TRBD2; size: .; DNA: TGCGCCAGCAGCCAAGGGCTAGCGGAGATAAACTACGAGCAGTACTTC; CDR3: CASSQGLAEINYEQYF
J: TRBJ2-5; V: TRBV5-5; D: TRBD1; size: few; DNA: TGTGCCAGCAGCTTGGCACAGGGGTCTGAGACCCAGTACTTC; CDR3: CASSLAQGSETQYF
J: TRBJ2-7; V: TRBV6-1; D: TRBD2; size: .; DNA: TGTGCCAGCAGTGGGCCGGCTAGCGGGAGGTTATACGAGCAGTACTTC; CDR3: CASSGPASGRLYEQYF
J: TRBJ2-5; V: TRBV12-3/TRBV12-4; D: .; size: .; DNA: TGTGCCAGCAGTTTAACCGGCGGGAACAATGAGCAGTACTTC; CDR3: CASSLTGGNNEQYF
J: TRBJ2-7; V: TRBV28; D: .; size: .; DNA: TGTGCCAGCAGTGCTACAGGGGGGGTCTACGAGCAGTACTTC; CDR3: CASSATGGVYEQYF
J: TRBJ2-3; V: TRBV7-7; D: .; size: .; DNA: TGTGCCAGCAGCATCGGGACAACCAGCACAGATACGCAGTATTTT; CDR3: CASSIGTTSTDTQYF
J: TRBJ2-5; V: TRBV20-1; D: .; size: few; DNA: TGCAGTGCTAGCGTCCCCAGGCCCCAAGAGACCCAGTACTTC; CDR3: CSASVPRPQETQYF
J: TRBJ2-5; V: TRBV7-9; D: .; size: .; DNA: TGTGCCAGCACCCCGTCTTTTGGGGAACACCAAGAGACCCAGTACTTC; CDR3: CASTPSFGEHQETQYF
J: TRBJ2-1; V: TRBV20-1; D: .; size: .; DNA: TGCAGTGCCAGTGGGGGATATGGACAAGAGACCCAGTTCTTC; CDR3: CSASGGYGQETQFF
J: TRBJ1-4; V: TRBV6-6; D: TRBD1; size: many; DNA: TGTGCCAGCAGGGACAGGGCTGCAACTAATGAAAAACTGTTTTTT; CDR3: CASRDRAATNEKLFF
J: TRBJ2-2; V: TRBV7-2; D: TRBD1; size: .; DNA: TGTGCCAGCAGCCTACTGACAGGGACGAACACCGGGGAGCTGTTTTTT; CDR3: CASSLLTGTNTGELFF
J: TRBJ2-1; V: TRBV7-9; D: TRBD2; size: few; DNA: TGTGCCAGCAGCGGGACCCTAGCGGAGCTATACAATGAGCAGTTCTTC; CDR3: CASSGTLAELYNEQFF
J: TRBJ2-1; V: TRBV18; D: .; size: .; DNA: TGTGCCAGCTCTCCCAGGGCGACCCTCTACAATGAGCAGTTCTTC; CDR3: CASSPRATLYNEQFF
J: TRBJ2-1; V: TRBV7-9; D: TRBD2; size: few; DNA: TGTGCCAGCAGCTCTAGACCCCCCGAACGGGAGGGCTACAATGAGCAGTTCTTC; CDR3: CASSSRPPEREGYNEQFF
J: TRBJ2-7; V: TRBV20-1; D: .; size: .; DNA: TGCAGTGCTAGCCGTCCCGTGGGTACCTACGAGCAGTACTTC; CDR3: CSASRPVGTYEQYF
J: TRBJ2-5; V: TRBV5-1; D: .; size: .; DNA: TGCGCCAGCAGCTTGGCCTTCGGAGGGAATGAGCAGTACTTC; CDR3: CASSLAFGGNEQYF